These 3 T cell receptor beta chains were all obtained from the same sample, sequenced in a study of neurological immune-mediated disorders (dated by TCRdb to about 2019). Library preparation used 5' RACE. Instrument used: Illumina HiSeq 2500. The public reads were reanalyzed by TCRdb: fastp trimming at Q25, MiXCR alignment, in-frame beta chains only. Rows with one shared CDR3 protein collapse into an entry with the most common genes and DNA. The sample table lists about 24,000 distinct CDR3 sequences, more than 6% of them with a count of one. The ten largest clones take up around 4.8% of the sample. The sequenced sample was PBMCs. Every receptor here comes from a woman between 40 and 50 years old in good health.

There are many counts of this clonotype. The chain employs TRBV29-1 and TRBJ1-1, with 7 bases that match TRBD1. The V gene end was trimmed by 8 bases and the J gene end by 1 base; junction bases not matched to a gene: 4. The CDR3 is 12 amino acids. Germline values: CDR1 SQVTM, CDR2 ANQGSEA. As DNA, the CDR3 is TGCAGCACGCGGACAGGGAACACTGAAGCTTTCTTT. It specifies CSTRTGNTEAFF.

This clonotype was seen at least ten times. The chain's CDR3 is CASSARRFNEQFF. CDR3 coding DNA: TGTGCCAGCAGCGCACGGAGGTTCAATGAGCAGTTCTTC. The rearrangement uses TRBV11-3 and TRBJ2-1, with a possible D match to TRBD2 (5 bases). The CDR3 extends over 13 amino acids. Germline CDR1 reads SGHNT; CDR2 reads YENEEA. V lost 5 bases and J 6 bases, leaving 11 bases between the germline ends.

This clonotype was counted many times. This chain joins TRBV15 and TRBJ2-1; D might be TRBD2 (5 bases). This CDR3 is built from 15 residues. V was cut by 0 bases and J by 8 bases, with 14 bases left in between. Germline V CDR1 and CDR2: LNHNV, YYDKDF (reference sequence). CDR3 protein: CATSRDRTSNYEQFF. CDR3 sequence (DNA): TGTGCCACCAGCAGAGATCGAACTAGTAACTATGAGCAGTTCTTC.